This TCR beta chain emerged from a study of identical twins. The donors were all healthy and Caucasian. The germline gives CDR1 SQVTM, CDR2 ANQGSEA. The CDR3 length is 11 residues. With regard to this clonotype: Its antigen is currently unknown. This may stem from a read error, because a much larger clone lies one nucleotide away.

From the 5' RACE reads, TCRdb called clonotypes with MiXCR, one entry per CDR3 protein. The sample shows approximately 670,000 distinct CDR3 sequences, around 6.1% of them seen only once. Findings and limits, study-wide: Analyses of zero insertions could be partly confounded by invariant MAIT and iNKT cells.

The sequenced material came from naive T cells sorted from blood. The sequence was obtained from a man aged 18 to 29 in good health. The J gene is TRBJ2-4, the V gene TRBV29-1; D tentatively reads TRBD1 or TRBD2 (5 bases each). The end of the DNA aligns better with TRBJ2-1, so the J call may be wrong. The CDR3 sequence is CSVRGVNIQFF. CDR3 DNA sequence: TGCAGCGTGCGAGGGGTAAACATTCAGTTCTTC.